One and the same sample provided the 15 T cell receptor beta chains below, sequenced in a study of T cell repertoires in cytomegalovirus infection. What these receptors recognize is not known. Each CDR3 protein is one row after TCRdb ran MiXCR on the reads. The table has roughly 800,000 distinct CDR3 sequences, under 35% seen once. The source material was cultured CD8+ T cells from PBMCs, sampled from culture after CMV antigen stimulation. These receptors came from a human donor in good health (CMV status not recorded). Some clones in this sample may be carry-over from other donors' samples.

This rearrangement joins TRBV6-5 to TRBJ2-1; D gene unclear. This CDR3 region has 11 residues. Trimming removed 5 bases at V and 9 bases at J, with 8 bases between. Germline CDR1 and CDR2: MNHEY and SVGAGI. CDR3 sequence reads: CASSARAEQFF. CDR3 nucleotides: TGTGCCAGCAGTGCCCGGGCTGAGCAGTTCTTC.

This clonotype was counted a few times. V usage is TRBV28 and J usage is TRBJ1-1; D call uncertain. The germline CDR1 and CDR2 sequences are MDHEN and SYDVKM. The CDR3 runs to 15 residues. Trimming cost V 6 bases and J 3 bases, with 17 bases left between them. CDR3 coding DNA: TGTGCCAGCAGCGATTTAGCAGCGACGGACACTGAAGCTTTCTTT. It codes for CASSDLAATDTEAFF.

The chain is built from TRBV7-2 and TRBJ2-7; tentatively, D is TRBD1 (5 bases). CDR1 SGHTA and CDR2 FQGNSA come from the germline V gene. Trimming cost V 6 bases and J 1 base, with 16 bases left between them. The CDR3 is made up of 15 amino acids. Written as DNA, the CDR3 is TGTGCCAGCAGTAATACAGGTACTCGGTCCTACGAGCAGTACGTC. This gives the protein CASSNTGTRSYEQYV.

This clonotype was observed at least ten times. The junction does not match germline at one end; this may be a read error. V usage is TRBV27 and J usage is TRBJ1-1; D uncertain. Germline CDR1 MNHEY, CDR2 SMNVEV (reference sequence). CDR3 length equals 13 residues. The CDR3 coding sequence is TGTGCCAGTAGTTTTGGCGGATACACTGAAGCTTTCTTT. Residues: CASSFGGYTEAFF.

The chain has TRBV14 and TRBJ1-2; the D gene is possibly TRBD1 (5 bases). Germline CDR1 reads SGHDN; CDR2 reads FVKESK. V lost 6 bases and J 5 bases, leaving 22 bases between the germline ends. The CDR3 spans 16 residues. The CDR3 is CASSPLTELGPYGYTF. CDR3 nucleotide sequence: TGTGCCAGCAGTCCCTTGACAGAACTTGGGCCTTATGGCTACACCTTC.

The chain is built from TRBV2 and TRBJ2-7; possible D gene TRBD1, 5 bases. This CDR3 spans 15 amino acids. The V and J ends lost 0 bases and 2 bases respectively, with 11 bases between them. CDR1 and CDR2 from the germline V gene are SNHLY and FYNNEI. For the CDR3, the DNA is TGTGCCAGCAGTGAAGCTCGACAGATCACCTACGAGCAGTACGTC. Translated: CASSEARQITYEQYV.

J is TRBJ1-2 and V is TRBV6-1, with a possible D match to TRBD1 (6 bases). Germline CDR1 is MNHNS and CDR2 is SASEGT. The CDR3 has 14 residues. V was trimmed by 6 bases and J by 8 bases, leaving 19 bases between them. The CDR3 bases are TGTGCCAGCAGGGAATCAGGGGATTGGCGGGGCTACACCTTC. Translating gives CASRESGDWRGYTF.

The rearrangement uses TRBV7-2 and TRBJ2-1; unclear D gene. V shed 1 base and J shed 0 bases, with 16 bases lying between them. The V gene's germline CDR1 is SGHTA and CDR2 FQGNSA. The CDR3 contains 18 residues. CDR3 nucleotides: TGTGCCAGCAGCTTAGAATTGGGGATAAGTGTCTCCTACAATGAGCAGTTCTTC. This codes for CASSLELGISVSYNEQFF.

In its sample, this clonotype was seen many times. The CDR3 is CASSWPQGVAGGPSDTQYF. The CDR3 region has the DNA TGTGCCAGCAGCTGGCCCCAGGGGGTAGCGGGGGGGCCCTCCGATACGCAGTATTTT. V and J are TRBV7-2 and TRBJ2-3; TRBD2 aligns across 11 bases. CDR1 and CDR2 (germline): SGHTA, FQGNSA. The CDR3 has 19 residues. The ends lost 4 bases at V and 6 bases at J; junction bases unmatched: 18.

The sample holds a few counts of this clonotype. This chain uses TRBV7-6 with TRBJ1-4, with TRBD1 matching 11 bases. Germline V gene data show CDR1 as SGHVS and CDR2 as FNYEAQ. The CDR3 is made up of 15 amino acids. V was clipped by 5 bases and J by 4 bases; unmatched bases: 3. CDR3: CASSRTGGDNEKLFF. CDR3 DNA: TGTGCCAGCAGCAGGACAGGGGGCGATAATGAAAAACTGTTTTTT.

This chain links TRBV18 with TRBJ2-7, with D hard to call. This CDR3 contains 12 residues. Per germline, CDR1 KGHSH and CDR2 LQKENI. Trimming pared 2 bases from V and 6 bases from J, leaving 8 bases between. The CDR3 DNA reads TGTGCCAGCTCACCAAACGGTTTCGAGCAGTACGTC. It codes for CASSPNGFEQYV.

This rearrangement joins TRBV18 to TRBJ1-1; TRBD1 matches 9 bases. CDR1 and CDR2 (germline): KGHSH, LQKENI. V was pared by 1 base and J by 6 bases, with 6 bases of the junction left unmatched. There are 15 residues in the CDR3. CDR3 DNA sequence: TGTGCCAGCTCACCACGTACAGGGGGCTTCCCTGAAGCTTTCTTT. Translating it yields CASSPRTGGFPEAFF.

This clonotype has at least ten counts. The gene calls are TRBV9 and TRBJ1-1; 9 bases map to TRBD1. This CDR3 region has 14 residues. V trimming: 6 bases; J trimming: 3 bases; junction bases outside the gene matches: 6. CDR1 is SGDLS, CDR2 YYNGEE, per germline. The CDR3 region is CASNLQGADTEAFF. CDR3 sequence (DNA): TGTGCCAGCAATCTACAGGGGGCGGACACTGAAGCTTTCTTT. Full variable domain (remainder filled in from reference TRBV9 and TRBJ1-1): DSGVTQTPKHLITATGQRVTLRCSPRSGDLSVYWYQQSLDQGLQFLIQYYNGEERAKGNILERFSAQQFPDLHSELNLSSLELGDSALYFCASNLQGADTEAFFGQGTRLTVV.

This clonotype came up a few times. The chain joins TRBV6-6 to TRBJ2-7, with 10 bases lining up with TRBD2. V shed 3 bases, J shed 2 bases, and the junction held 16 bases outside the gene matches. Germline loops: CDR1 MNHNY, CDR2 SVGAGI (reference sequence). The CDR3 is 19 amino acids. The CDR3 coding sequence is TGTGCCAGCAGTTATCTCCCGGAACTAGCGGGACCCGGAACCTACGAGCAGTACTTC. This encodes CASSYLPELAGPGTYEQYF.

The rearrangement links TRBV7-6 to TRBJ2-1, with 7 bases aligning to TRBD2. This CDR3 has 17 amino acids. Germline loops: CDR1 SGHVS, CDR2 FNYEAQ. Unmatched junction bases numbered 12, after V lost 1 base and J lost 6 bases. CDR3 loop: CASSLDLYSGPSNEQFF. In DNA, the CDR3 is TGTGCCAGCAGCTTAGATCTATATAGCGGGCCGAGCAATGAGCAGTTCTTC. The entire variable domain, with the rest obtained from reference TRBV7-6 and TRBJ2-1, is as follows: GAGVSQSPRYKVTKRGQDVALRCDPISGHVSLYWYRQALGQGPEFLTYFNYEAQQDKSGLPNDRFSAERPEGSISTLTIQRTEQRDSAMYRCASSLDLYSGPSNEQFFGPGTRLTVL.